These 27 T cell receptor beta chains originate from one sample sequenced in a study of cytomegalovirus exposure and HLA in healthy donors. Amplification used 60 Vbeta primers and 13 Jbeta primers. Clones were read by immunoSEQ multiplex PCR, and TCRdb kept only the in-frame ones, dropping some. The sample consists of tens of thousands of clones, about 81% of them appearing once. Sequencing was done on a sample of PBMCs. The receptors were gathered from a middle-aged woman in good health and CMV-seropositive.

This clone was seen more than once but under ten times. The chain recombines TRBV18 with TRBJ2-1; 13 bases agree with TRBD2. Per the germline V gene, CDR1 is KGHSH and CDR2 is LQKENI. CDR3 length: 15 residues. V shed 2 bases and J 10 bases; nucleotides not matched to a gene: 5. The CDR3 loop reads CASSPTSGGAWEQFF. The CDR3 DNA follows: TGTGCCAGCTCACCAACTAGCGGGGGGGCTTGGGAGCAGTTCTTC.

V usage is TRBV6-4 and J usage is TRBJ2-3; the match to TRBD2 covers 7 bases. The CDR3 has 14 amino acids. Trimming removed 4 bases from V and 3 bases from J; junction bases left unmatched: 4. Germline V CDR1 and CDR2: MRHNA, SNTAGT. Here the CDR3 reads CASSGEGATDTQYF. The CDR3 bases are TGTGCCAGCAGTGGGGAGGGTGCGACAGATACGCAGTATTTT.

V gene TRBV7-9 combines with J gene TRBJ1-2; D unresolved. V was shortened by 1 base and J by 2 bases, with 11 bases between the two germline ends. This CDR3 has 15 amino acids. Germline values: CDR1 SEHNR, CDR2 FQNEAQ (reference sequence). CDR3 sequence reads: CASSLERGTNYGYTF. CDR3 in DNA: TGTGCCAGCAGCTTAGAACGGGGAACGAACTATGGCTACACCTTC.

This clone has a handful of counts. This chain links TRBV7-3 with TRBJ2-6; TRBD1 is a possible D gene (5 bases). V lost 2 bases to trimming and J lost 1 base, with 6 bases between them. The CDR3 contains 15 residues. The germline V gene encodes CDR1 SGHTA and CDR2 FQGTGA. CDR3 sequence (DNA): TGTGCCAGCAGCTTAGCAGGGTCTGGGGCCAACGTCCTGACTTTC. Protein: CASSLAGSGANVLTF.

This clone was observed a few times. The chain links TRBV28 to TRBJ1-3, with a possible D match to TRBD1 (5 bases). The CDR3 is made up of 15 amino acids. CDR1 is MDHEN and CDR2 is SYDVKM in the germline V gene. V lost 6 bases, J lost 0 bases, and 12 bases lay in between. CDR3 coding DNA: TGTGCCAGCAGCCCCGGACAATCCTCTGGAAACACCATATATTTT. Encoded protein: CASSPGQSSGNTIYF.

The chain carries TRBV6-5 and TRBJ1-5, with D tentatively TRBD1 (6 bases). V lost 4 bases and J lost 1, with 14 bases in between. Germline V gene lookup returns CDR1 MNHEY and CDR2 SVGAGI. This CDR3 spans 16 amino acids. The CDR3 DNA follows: TGTGCCAGCAGTTCCACAGGGTCTCCCAGCAATCAGCCCCAGCATTTT. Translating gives CASSSTGSPSNQPQHF.

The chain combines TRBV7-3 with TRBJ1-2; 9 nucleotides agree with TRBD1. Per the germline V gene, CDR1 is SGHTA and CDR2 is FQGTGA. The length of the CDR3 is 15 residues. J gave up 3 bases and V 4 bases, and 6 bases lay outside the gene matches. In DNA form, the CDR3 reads TGTGCCAGCAGCTCCCGGGACAGGGTTTACTATGGCTACACCTTC. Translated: CASSSRDRVYYGYTF.

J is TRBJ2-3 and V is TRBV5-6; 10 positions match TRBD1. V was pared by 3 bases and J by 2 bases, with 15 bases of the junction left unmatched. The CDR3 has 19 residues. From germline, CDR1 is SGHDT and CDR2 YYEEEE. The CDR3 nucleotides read TGTGCCAGCAGCTGGGCAGGGACAGGGGTCGCGTTACACACAGATACGCAGTATTTT. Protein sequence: CASSWAGTGVALHTDTQYF.

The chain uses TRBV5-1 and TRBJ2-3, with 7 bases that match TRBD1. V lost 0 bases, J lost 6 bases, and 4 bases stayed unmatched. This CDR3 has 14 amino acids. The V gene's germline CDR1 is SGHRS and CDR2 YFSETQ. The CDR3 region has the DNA TGCGCCAGCAGCTTGGAGGGGACAGAGGATACGCAGTATTTT. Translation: CASSLEGTEDTQYF.

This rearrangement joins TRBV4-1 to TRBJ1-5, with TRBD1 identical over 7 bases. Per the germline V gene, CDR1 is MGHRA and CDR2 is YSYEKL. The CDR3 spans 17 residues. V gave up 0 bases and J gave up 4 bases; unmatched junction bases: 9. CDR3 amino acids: CASSQDKGTEANQPQHF. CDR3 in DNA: TGCGCCAGCAGCCAAGATAAGGGGACAGAGGCAAATCAGCCCCAGCATTTT.

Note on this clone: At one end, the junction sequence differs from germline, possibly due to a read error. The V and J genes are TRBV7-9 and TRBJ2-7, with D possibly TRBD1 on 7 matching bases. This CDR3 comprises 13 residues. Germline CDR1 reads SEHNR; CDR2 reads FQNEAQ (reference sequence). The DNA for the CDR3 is TGTTCCAGCAGCTTCAGGGGGGCGGGAGAGCAGTACTTC. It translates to CSSSFRGAGEQYF.

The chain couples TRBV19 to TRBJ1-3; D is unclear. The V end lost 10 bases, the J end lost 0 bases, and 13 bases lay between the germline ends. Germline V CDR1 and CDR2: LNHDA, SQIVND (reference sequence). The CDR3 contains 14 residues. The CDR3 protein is CATWAFNSGNTIYF. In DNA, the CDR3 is TGTGCCACCTGGGCCTTCAACTCTGGAAACACCATATATTTT.

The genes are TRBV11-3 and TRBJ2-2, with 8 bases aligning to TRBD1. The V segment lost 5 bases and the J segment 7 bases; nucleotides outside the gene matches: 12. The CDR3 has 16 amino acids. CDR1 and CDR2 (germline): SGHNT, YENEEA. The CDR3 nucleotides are TGTGCCAGCAGCCCGAGGACAGGGAATTTTATCGGGGAGCTGTTTTTT. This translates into CASSPRTGNFIGELFF.

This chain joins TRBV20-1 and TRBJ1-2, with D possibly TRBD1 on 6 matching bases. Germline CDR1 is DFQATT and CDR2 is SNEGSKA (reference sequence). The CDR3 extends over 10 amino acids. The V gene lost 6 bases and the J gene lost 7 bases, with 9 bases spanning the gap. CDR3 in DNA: TGCAGTGCCAACAGGGCTGGCTACACCTTC. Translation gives CSANRAGYTF.

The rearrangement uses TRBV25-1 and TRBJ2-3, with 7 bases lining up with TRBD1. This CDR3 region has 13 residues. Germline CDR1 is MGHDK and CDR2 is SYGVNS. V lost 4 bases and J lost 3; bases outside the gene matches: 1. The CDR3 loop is CASSGQGTDTQYF. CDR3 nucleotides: TGTGCCAGCAGTGGACAGGGAACAGATACGCAGTATTTT.

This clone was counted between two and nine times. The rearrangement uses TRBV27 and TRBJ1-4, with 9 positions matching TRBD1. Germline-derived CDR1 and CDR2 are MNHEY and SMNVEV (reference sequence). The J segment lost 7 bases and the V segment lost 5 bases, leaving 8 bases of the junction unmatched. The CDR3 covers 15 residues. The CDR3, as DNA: TGTGCCAGCAGTATCCAACAGGGGGCTTTTGAAAAACTGTTTTTT. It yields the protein CASSIQQGAFEKLFF.

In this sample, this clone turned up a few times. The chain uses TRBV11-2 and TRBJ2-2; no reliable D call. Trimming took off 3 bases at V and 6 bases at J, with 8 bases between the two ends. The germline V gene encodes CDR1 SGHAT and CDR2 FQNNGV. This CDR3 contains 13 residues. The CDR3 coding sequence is TGTGCCAGCAGCTTCCCCTACTCCGGGGAGCTGTTTTTT. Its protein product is CASSFPYSGELFF.

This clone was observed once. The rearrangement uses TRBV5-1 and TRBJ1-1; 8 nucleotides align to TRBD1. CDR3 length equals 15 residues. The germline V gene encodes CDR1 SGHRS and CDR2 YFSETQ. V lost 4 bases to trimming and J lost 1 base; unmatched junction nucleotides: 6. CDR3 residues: CASSRWTGSNTEAFF. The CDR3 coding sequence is TGCGCCAGCAGCCGATGGACAGGGTCGAACACTGAAGCTTTCTTT.

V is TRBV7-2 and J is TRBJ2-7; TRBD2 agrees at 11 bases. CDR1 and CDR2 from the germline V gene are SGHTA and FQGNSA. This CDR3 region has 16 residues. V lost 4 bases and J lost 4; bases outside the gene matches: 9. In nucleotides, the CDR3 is TGTGCCAGCAGCTCCCAGGGGACTAGCGGCTGGTACGAGCAGTACTTC. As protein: CASSSQGTSGWYEQYF.

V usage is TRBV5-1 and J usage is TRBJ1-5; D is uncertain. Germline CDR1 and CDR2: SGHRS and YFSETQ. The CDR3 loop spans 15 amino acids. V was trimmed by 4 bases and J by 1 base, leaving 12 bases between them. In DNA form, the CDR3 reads TGCGCCAGCAGCCCGGGTCTCATCAGCAATCAGCCCCAGCATTTT. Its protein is CASSPGLISNQPQHF.

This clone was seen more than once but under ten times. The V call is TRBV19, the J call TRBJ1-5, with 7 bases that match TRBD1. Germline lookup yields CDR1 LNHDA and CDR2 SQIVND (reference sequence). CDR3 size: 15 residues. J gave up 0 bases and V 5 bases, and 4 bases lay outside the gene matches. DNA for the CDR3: TGTGCCAGTAGTTGGGCAGGGGGTAGCAATCAGCCCCAGCATTTT. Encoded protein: CASSWAGGSNQPQHF.

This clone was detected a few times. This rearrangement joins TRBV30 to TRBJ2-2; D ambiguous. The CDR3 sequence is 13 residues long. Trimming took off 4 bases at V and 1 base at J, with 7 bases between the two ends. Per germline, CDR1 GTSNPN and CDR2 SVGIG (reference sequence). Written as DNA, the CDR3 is TGTGCCTGGATCCGAGGGAACACCGGGGAGCTGTTTTTT. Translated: CAWIRGNTGELFF.

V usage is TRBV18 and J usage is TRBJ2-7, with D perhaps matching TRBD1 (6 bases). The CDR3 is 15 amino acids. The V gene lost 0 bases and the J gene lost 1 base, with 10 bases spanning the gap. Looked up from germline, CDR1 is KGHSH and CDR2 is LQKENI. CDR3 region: CASSPPGQGSYEQYF. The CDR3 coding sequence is TGTGCCAGCTCACCACCGGGGCAGGGGTCCTACGAGCAGTACTTC.

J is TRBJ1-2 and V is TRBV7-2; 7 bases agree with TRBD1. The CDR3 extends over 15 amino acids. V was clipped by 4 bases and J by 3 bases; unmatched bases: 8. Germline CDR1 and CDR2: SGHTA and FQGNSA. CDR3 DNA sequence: TGTGCCAGCAGCTCGGGACAGACGCCCCACTATGGCTACACCTTC. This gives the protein CASSSGQTPHYGYTF.

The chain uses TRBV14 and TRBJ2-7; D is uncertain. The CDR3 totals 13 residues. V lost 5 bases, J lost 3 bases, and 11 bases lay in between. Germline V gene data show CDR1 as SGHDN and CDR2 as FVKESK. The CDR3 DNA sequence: TGTGCCAGCAGCTTAAGATACGGCTACGAGCAGTACTTC. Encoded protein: CASSLRYGYEQYF.

The chain's CDR3 is CASSQELEMNTQYF. The CDR3 DNA sequence: TGCGCCAGCAGCCAAGAACTAGAAATGAATACGCAGTATTTT. This chain links TRBV4-3 with TRBJ2-3, with D possibly TRBD2 on 5 matching bases. This CDR3 has 14 residues. V was shortened by 0 bases and J by 7 bases, with 11 bases between the two germline ends. Germline V gives CDR1 LGHNA, CDR2 YSLEER.

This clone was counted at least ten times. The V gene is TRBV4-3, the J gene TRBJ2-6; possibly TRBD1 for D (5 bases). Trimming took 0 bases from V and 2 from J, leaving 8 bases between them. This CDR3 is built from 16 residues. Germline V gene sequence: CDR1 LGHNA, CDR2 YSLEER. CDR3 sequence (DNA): TGCGCCAGCAGCCAAGAGGAAGGGGCTGGGGCCAACGTCCTGACTTTC. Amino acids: CASSQEEGAGANVLTF.